What follows are 19 T cell receptor beta chains derived from one specimen sequenced in a study of T cells in Graves' hyperthyroidism and ophthalmopathy. TCR beta CDR3 region amplification was performed from RNA transcripts. HTBI primers were employed in a first-round RT-PCR of the TCR CDR3. One entry per CDR3 protein results from TCRdb running MiXCR on the multiplex PCR reads. The table has roughly 350,000 distinct CDR3 sequences, roughly 15% seen once. Source material: blood. These receptors originate from a young woman with Graves' ophthalmopathy.

The DNA of the CDR3 is TGTGCCAGCAGTTTTATCGCGAACACCATATATTTT. Translating gives CASSFIANTIYF. The J gene is TRBJ1-3, the V gene TRBV28, with D hard to call. Looked up from germline, CDR1 is MDHEN and CDR2 is SYDVKM. This CDR3 comprises 12 residues. The V end was cut by 3 bases, the J end by 7 bases, with 7 bases between.

At least ten counts were recorded for this clonotype. The CDR3 nucleotides read TGCGCCAGCAGCTTGCTCCCCGGACAGGGACTCAATGAAAAACTGTTTTTT. Translation: CASSLLPGQGLNEKLFF. The chain couples TRBV5-1 to TRBJ1-4; 8 bases are a match to TRBD1. CDR1 and CDR2 (germline): SGHRS, YFSETQ. The CDR3 extends over 17 amino acids. V was pared by 1 base and J by 5 bases, with 10 bases of the junction left unmatched.

The chain couples TRBV25-1 to TRBJ2-6; perhaps TRBD2 as D (6 bases). Germline-derived CDR1 and CDR2 are MGHDK and SYGVNS. V lost 3 bases to trimming and J lost 4 bases, with 13 bases between them. The CDR3 is 16 amino acids. The CDR3 DNA sequence: TGTGCCAGCAGTGAGGTTGGGGGGACCGGGGCCAACGTCCTGACTTTC. This codes for CASSEVGGTGANVLTF.

In this sample, this clonotype turned up many times. The rearrangement joins TRBV5-5 to TRBJ2-3; possibly TRBD1 or TRBD2 for D (6 bases each). V gave up 7 bases and J gave up 4 bases, with 22 bases separating them. The CDR3 runs 16 residues. CDR1 is SGHKS, CDR2 YYEKEE, per germline (reference sequence). This CDR3 reads CASSDIRGQEADTQYF. The CDR3 coding sequence is TGTGCCAGCTCCGACATCCGGGGGCAAGAGGCAGATACGCAGTATTTT.

Regarding this clonotype: A clone one base away is much larger, so this may be a read error. The V gene is TRBV15, the J gene TRBJ2-1; possibly TRBD1 for D (5 bases). Germline-derived CDR1 and CDR2 are LNHNV and YYDKDF (reference sequence). The CDR3 sequence is 15 residues long. CDR3 protein: CATSRVQGSHNEQFF. The CDR3 DNA follows: TGTGCCACCAGCAGAGTTCAGGGCTCCCACAATGAGCAGTTCTTC. The full variable domain, in which reference TRBV15 and TRBJ2-1 provide the parts outside the CDR3, is DAMVIQNPRYQVTQFGKPVTLSCSQTLNHNVMYWYQQKSSQAPKLLFHYYDKDFNNEADTPDNFQSRRPNTSFCFLDIRSPGLGDTAMYLCATSRVQGSHNEQFFGPGTRLTVL.

This clonotype has a count of ten or more. This chain joins TRBV20-1 and TRBJ1-2; D ambiguous. The CDR3 has 12 amino acids. Germline lookup yields CDR1 DFQATT and CDR2 SNEGSKA (reference sequence). V dropped 4 bases and J dropped 8 bases, with 14 bases sitting between them. CDR3 loop: CSAISAREGYTF. The CDR3 coding sequence is TGCAGTGCTATTTCGGCGAGGGAAGGCTACACCTTC.

There are many counts of this clonotype. CDR3 bases: TGTGCCAGCAGTTTTCTGGGCGATAGCAATCAGCCCCAGCATTTT. The encoded protein is CASSFLGDSNQPQHF. V gene TRBV28 combines with J gene TRBJ1-5, with D uncertain. V was shortened by 3 bases and J by 0 bases, with 9 bases between the two germline ends. Germline V CDR1 and CDR2: MDHEN, SYDVKM. The CDR3 is 15 residues long.

In its sample, this clonotype was seen a few times. CDR3 in DNA: TGTGCCAGCAGTTACTCGAACAGGGTCCACTATGGCTACACCTTC. Protein product: CASSYSNRVHYGYTF. The chain has TRBV6-9 and TRBJ1-2, with a weak D call TRBD1 (6 bases). This CDR3 has 15 amino acids. The germline V gene encodes CDR1 MNHGY and CDR2 SVAAGI. Trimming took 3 bases from V and 3 from J, leaving 14 bases between them.

This clonotype was recorded at least ten times. The chain joins TRBV28 to TRBJ1-1, with 8 bases that match TRBD1. Germline V gene lookup returns CDR1 MDHEN and CDR2 SYDVKM. Losses at the gene ends were 4 bases for V and 3 bases for J; bases not matched to a gene: 4. The CDR3 spans 14 residues. DNA for the CDR3: TGTGCCAGCAGTTGGGACAGGTCCGACACTGAAGCTTTCTTT. The encoded protein is CASSWDRSDTEAFF.

The table lists this clonotype with many counts. The chain carries TRBV29-1 and TRBJ2-1, with 7 bases aligning to TRBD1. V lost 3 bases and J lost 4; bases outside the gene matches: 3. The CDR3 contains 13 residues. Germline CDR1 is SQVTM and CDR2 is ANQGSEA. For the CDR3, the DNA is TGCAGCGTTGATGGGACAGTATACAATGAGCAGTTCTTC. It specifies CSVDGTVYNEQFF.

The chain has TRBV30 and TRBJ2-4, with D uncertain. This CDR3 region has 13 residues. V gave up 2 bases and J gave up 8 bases, with 13 bases separating them. Germline CDR1 and CDR2: GTSNPN and SVGIG (reference sequence). CDR3 sequence (DNA): TGTGCCTGGAGTACGGGCTCCCACGACATTCAGTACTTC. Translated, it gives CAWSTGSHDIQYF. Variable domain in full (rest from reference TRBV30 and TRBJ2-4): SQTIHQWPATLVQPVGSPLSLECTVEGTSNPNLYWYRQAAGRGLQLLFYSVGIGQISSEVPQNLSASRPQDRQFILSSKKLLLSDSGFYLCAWSTGSHDIQYFGAGTRLSVL.

This clonotype has just a few counts. J is TRBJ1-2 and V is TRBV20-1; perhaps TRBD1 as D (5 bases). Trimming left V 6 bases short and J 10 bases short, with 12 bases between. The CDR3 loop spans 10 amino acids. The germline CDR1 and CDR2 sequences are DFQATT and SNEGSKA (reference sequence). CDR3 amino acids: CSAPTEYYTF. The DNA for the CDR3 is TGCAGTGCACCGACAGAGTACTACACCTTC.

Ten or more counts support this clonotype. This chain joins TRBV28 and TRBJ1-5; D is ambiguous. This CDR3 has 13 residues. The germline V and J ends were trimmed by 6 bases and 6 bases, with 12 bases remaining between them. CDR1 is MDHEN, CDR2 SYDVKM, per germline. The CDR3 nucleotides read TGTGCCAGCAGCAGCCAAGCGAGTCAGCCCCAGCATTTT. This gives the protein CASSSQASQPQHF.

This clonotype was counted at least ten times. The chain couples TRBV6-2 or TRBV6-3 to TRBJ2-1; the match to TRBD2 covers 8 bases. The V and J ends lost 4 bases and 5 bases, in that order; junction bases with no gene match: 16. The CDR3 loop spans 18 amino acids. CDR1 and CDR2 (germline): MNHEY, SVGEGT. The DNA of the CDR3 is TGTGCCAGCAGTTGGGAGCGGGGGAGGCTTACAACTGACAATGAGCAGTTCTTC. It translates to CASSWERGRLTTDNEQFF.

V gene TRBV6-2 or TRBV6-3 combines with J gene TRBJ2-7; 11 nucleotides match TRBD2. Germline CDR1 MNHEY, CDR2 SVGEGT. CDR3 size: 14 residues. Trimming at V came to 8 bases and at J to 5 bases, leaving 8 bases not matched to a gene. The CDR3 region has the DNA TGTGCCAGCTGCGATAGCGGGGGGGCCGACGAGCAGTACTTC. It yields the protein CASCDSGGADEQYF.

In its sample, this clonotype was seen a few times. This may be a read error: a much more frequent sequence differs by one nucleotide. This sequence joins TRBV5-4 and TRBJ2-1, with TRBD2 as a possible D gene (5 bases). In germline, CDR1 is SGHNT, CDR2 YYREEE (reference sequence). Trimming pared 6 bases from V and 6 bases from J, leaving 19 bases between. The CDR3 has 15 amino acids. The CDR3: CASNGTGKGINEQFF. DNA for the CDR3: TGTGCCAGCAACGGTACCGGGAAAGGGATCAATGAGCAGTTCTTC.

A word on this clonotype: A read error may explain this, as a much larger clone is one base away. The chain recombines TRBV11-2 with TRBJ2-7; TRBD2 matches 8 bases. The V gene end was trimmed by 10 bases and the J gene end by 4 bases; junction bases not matched to a gene: 9. The CDR3 totals 13 residues. Germline values: CDR1 SGHAT, CDR2 FQNNGV. Here the CDR3 reads CATLGLVGYEQYF. The CDR3 DNA reads TGTGCCACTCTGGGACTAGTGGGTTACGAGCAGTACTTC.

This clonotype was detected only a few times. The gene calls are TRBV9 and TRBJ2-2; D remains unclear. From germline, CDR1 is SGDLS and CDR2 YYNGEE. The CDR3 has 15 residues. V lost 4 bases, J lost 7 bases, and 17 bases lay in between. CDR3 sequence reads: CASSPGPSGIGELFF. For the CDR3, the DNA is TGTGCCAGCAGCCCCGGACCCTCTGGGATCGGGGAGCTGTTTTTT.

As concerns this clonotype: This may come from a read error, since a much larger clone is one base off. The chain couples TRBV20-1 to TRBJ1-2; unclear D gene. Germline CDR1 reads DFQATT; CDR2 reads SNEGSKA (reference sequence). The CDR3 contains 12 residues. Trimming took off 3 bases at V and 8 bases at J, with 13 bases between the two ends. The chain's CDR3 is CSASVRTRGYTF. The CDR3 nucleotides read TGCAGTGCTAGTGTCCGAACCCGGGGCTACACCTTC.